Presented here are 4 T cell receptor beta chains from one specimen sequenced in a study of beta chain features in type 1 diabetes (dated 2018 in TCRdb). Library prep was done by the immunoSEQ multiplex PCR assay. The High Capacity cDNA Reverse Transcription Kit was used to reverse transcribe all of the isolated RNA, meaning that expressed TCRB transcripts were what got sequenced. TCRdb took over this immuneACCESS table, retaining in-frame rearrangements with V and J assigned. Such tables are incomplete; in checked studies, under half of the missing clones stem from an unresolved V gene, and the remainder is unexplained. The sample table holds hundreds of thousands of clones, of which 10% to 15% were seen once. The ten largest clones capture about 0.018% of the sample. The sample comprised naive CD4+ T cells from blood. The sample's cell subset or site label, in plain terms: true naive CD4+ T cells. The receptors originated from a man aged 18 to 29 in good health.

The chain combines TRBV6-5 with TRBJ2-3, with 7 bases aligning to TRBD2. From germline, CDR1 is MNHEY and CDR2 SVGAGI. V lost 2 bases and J lost 1; bases outside the gene matches: 3. CDR3 length: 15 residues. The CDR3 spells CASSYKRGRTDTQYF. In DNA form, the CDR3 reads TGTGCCAGCAGTTACAAGCGGGGACGCACAGATACGCAGTATTTT.

The chain is built from TRBV5-1 and TRBJ2-1; the D is unclear. The ends were cut back, 0 bases at V and 11 bases at J, with 18 bases in the middle. CDR1 is SGHRS, CDR2 YFSETQ, per germline. This CDR3 spans 15 amino acids. The CDR3 region is CASSLAPVYEVQQFF. In DNA form, the CDR3 reads TGCGCCAGCAGCTTGGCCCCTGTTTACGAGGTTCAGCAGTTCTTC.

This clone was observed a few times. This chain joins TRBV28 and TRBJ1-2; 11 bases are shared with TRBD1. The CDR3 length is 15 residues. Germline lookup yields CDR1 MDHEN and CDR2 SYDVKM. With 7 bases clipped from V and 3 bases from J, the junction kept 7 bases outside the gene matches. The CDR3 nucleotides are TGTGCCAGCACCACTGCGGGACAGGGGGACTATGGCTACACCTTC. The encoded protein is CASTTAGQGDYGYTF.

This clone was detected a few times. The chain uses TRBV21-1 and TRBJ2-1; the table's D call, TRBD2, has no DNA check behind it. TRBV21-1 corresponds to a pseudogene. The CDR3 contains 16 residues. The CDR3 DNA sequence: TGTGCCAGCAATTATCGCGGGACTGGCTCCTACAATGAGCAGTTCTTC. Its protein product is CASNYRGTGSYNEQFF.